The entry that follows covers one T cell receptor (beta chain) sequence. The data were produced by immunoSEQ multiplex PCR, yet TCRdb's version contains in-frame clones alone and is incomplete. The table includes 900 to 950 clones, about 90% detected once. These data come from a study of tumour-infiltrating T cells in Burkitt lymphoma. Study details: Survival, overall and progression-free, tracked with productive clonality.

Germline V CDR1 and CDR2: SGHTA, FQGNSA. Unmatched junction bases numbered 5, after V lost 6 bases and J lost 4 bases. This CDR3 is 14 amino acids long. This TCR derives from a human donor with diffuse large B-cell lymphoma. The sequencing input was tumor tissue. V usage is TRBV7-2 and J usage is TRBJ2-5; 10 bases match TRBD2. DNA for the CDR3: TGTGCCAGCAGTTTTAGCGGGGGGATAGAGACCCAGTACTTC. Translated: CASSFSGGIETQYF.